A selection of T cell receptor beta chains follows, all from one sample in a study of response to subunit inactivated influenza vaccine. From the RT-PCR reads, TCRdb called clonotypes with MiXCR, one entry per CDR3 protein. The repertoire holds roughly 550,000 distinct CDR3 sequences, with around a quarter as singletons. These data were also reused for a study on T cells expressing NK-cell markers.

The material was CD4+ T cells sorted from PBMCs, obtained 12 days after vaccination. These receptors were taken from a man over 45 who received an inactivated influenza vaccine. The CDR3 runs from the conserved cysteine through the conserved F or W. Each record gives: clone size, J gene, D gene, V gene, CDR3 DNA, CDR3 protein. D genes are given only for firm matches. Rows give clone size only sometimes, using once, few, many, or a class for an expanded clone.

abundance: .; j_gene: TRBJ2-1; d_gene: TRBD2; v_gene: TRBV7-6; CDR3nt: TGTGCCAGCAGCTTACGAAGTAGCGGGGGCGGCCATGAGCAGTTCTTC; CDR3aa: CASSLRSSGGGHEQFF
abundance: .; j_gene: TRBJ1-2; d_gene: TRBD1; v_gene: TRBV6-2/TRBV6-3; CDR3nt: TGTGCCAGCAGGACGACAGGGCCGATCTATGGCTACACCTTC; CDR3aa: CASRTTGPIYGYTF
abundance: few; j_gene: TRBJ2-2; d_gene: .; v_gene: TRBV28; CDR3nt: TGTGCCAGCAGTCCCCTGGGACTGGCGTCCGGGGAGCTGTTTTTT; CDR3aa: CASSPLGLASGELFF
abundance: .; j_gene: TRBJ2-4; d_gene: .; v_gene: TRBV20-1; CDR3nt: TGCAGTGCTAGAGAGTGGGTTGACAAAAACATTCAGTACTTC; CDR3aa: CSAREWVDKNIQYF
abundance: .; j_gene: TRBJ1-5; d_gene: .; v_gene: TRBV12-3/TRBV12-4; CDR3nt: TGTGCCAGCAGTTTTCCGGGCAATCAGCCCCAGCATTTT; CDR3aa: CASSFPGNQPQHF
abundance: .; j_gene: TRBJ2-1; d_gene: TRBD2; v_gene: TRBV7-3; CDR3nt: TGTGCCAGCAGCCAACTACTAGCGGCAGGGAATGAGCAGTTCTTC; CDR3aa: CASSQLLAAGNEQFF
abundance: .; j_gene: TRBJ2-6; d_gene: .; v_gene: TRBV7-2; CDR3nt: TGTGCCAGCAGCCCCCATGGTGGGGCCAACGTCCTGACTTTC; CDR3aa: CASSPHGGANVLTF
abundance: .; j_gene: TRBJ2-3; d_gene: TRBD2; v_gene: TRBV5-1; CDR3nt: TGCGCCAGCAGCTTACCGACTAGCGGGAGGACAGATACGCAGTATTTT; CDR3aa: CASSLPTSGRTDTQYF
abundance: .; j_gene: TRBJ2-3; d_gene: .; v_gene: TRBV7-2; CDR3nt: TGTGCCAGCAGCTTAGCGGGCAGGGGTGTGGCAGATACGCAGTATTTT; CDR3aa: CASSLAGRGVADTQYF
abundance: few; j_gene: TRBJ2-2; d_gene: .; v_gene: TRBV10-3; CDR3nt: TGTGCCATCAGTGCGGGGGGCGTCGGCACCGGGGAGCTGTTTTTT; CDR3aa: CAISAGGVGTGELFF
abundance: few; j_gene: TRBJ2-7; d_gene: .; v_gene: TRBV6-5; CDR3nt: TGTGCCAGCAGCACCCTGGTCGGCGAGCAGTACTTC; CDR3aa: CASSTLVGEQYF
abundance: .; j_gene: TRBJ2-2; d_gene: .; v_gene: TRBV20-1; CDR3nt: TGCAGTGCTAGGGGAGACGTGACCGGGGAGCTGTTTTTT; CDR3aa: CSARGDVTGELFF
abundance: .; j_gene: TRBJ1-2; d_gene: .; v_gene: TRBV20-1; CDR3nt: TGCAGTGCTAGGGGGGCGGGCCTCAACATCTATGGCTACACCTTC; CDR3aa: CSARGAGLNIYGYTF
abundance: many; j_gene: TRBJ1-3; d_gene: .; v_gene: TRBV4-3; CDR3nt: TGCGCCAGCAGCCGAGATACAAACTCTGGAAACACCATATATTTT; CDR3aa: CASSRDTNSGNTIYF
abundance: .; j_gene: TRBJ2-5; d_gene: .; v_gene: TRBV4-3; CDR3nt: TGCGCCAGCAGCGAGTATTTGTTGGAGACCCAGTACTTC; CDR3aa: CASSEYLLETQYF
abundance: few; j_gene: TRBJ2-7; d_gene: TRBD2; v_gene: TRBV7-2; CDR3nt: TGTGCCAGCAGCTTTGGGACTAGCGGGAACTACGAGCAGTACTTC; CDR3aa: CASSFGTSGNYEQYF
abundance: few; j_gene: TRBJ1-1; d_gene: .; v_gene: TRBV28; CDR3nt: TGTGCCAGCAGTTTGTTGAGCACTGAAGCTTTCTTT; CDR3aa: CASSLLSTEAFF
abundance: .; j_gene: TRBJ2-5; d_gene: .; v_gene: TRBV12-3/TRBV12-4; CDR3nt: TGTGCCAGCAGTTTAGGACTAGGGCTTCCAGAGACCCAGTACTTC; CDR3aa: CASSLGLGLPETQYF